Below are 16 T cell receptor beta chains sequenced from a single sample in a study of OX40 agonist ivuxolimab in advanced cancers. Assay used: immunoSEQ multiplex PCR; TCRdb lists only in-frame clones, some missing. The repertoire includes over 15,000 clones, 70% to 90% of them detected once, and 0.55% to 0.7% sits in the top ten. The input for sequencing was CD4+ or CD8+ T cells sorted from blood, taken in a trial of the OX40 agonist ivuxolimab. The origin of the receptors is an adult with an advanced solid tumor such as melanoma, head and neck, liver or kidney cancer.

This clone came up once. V is TRBV18 and J is TRBJ2-5, with 13 bases that match TRBD2. Looked up from germline, CDR1 is KGHSH and CDR2 is LQKENI. This CDR3 spans 15 amino acids. V dropped 6 bases and J dropped 14; count of bases not matched to a gene: 15. The chain's CDR3 is CASSLTSGGATHRYF. As DNA, the CDR3 is TGTGCCAGCTCTCTCACTAGCGGGGGGGCGACTCATCGATACTTC.

The chain has TRBV7-3 and TRBJ2-3; 10 positions agree with TRBD2. The V gene's germline CDR1 is SGHTA and CDR2 FQGTGA. The CDR3 is 16 residues long. V shed 3 bases and J 2 bases; nucleotides not matched to a gene: 5. CDR3 amino acids: CASSFQTSGYTDTQYF. CDR3 bases: TGTGCCAGCAGCTTTCAGACTAGCGGGTACACAGATACGCAGTATTTT.

The rearrangement links TRBV7-8 to TRBJ1-5; D ambiguous. Germline V gene lookup returns CDR1 SGHVS and CDR2 FQNEAQ. The CDR3 covers 12 residues. V lost 4 bases to trimming and J lost 11 bases, with 12 bases between them. CDR3 sequence (DNA): TGTGCCAGCAGCTCGATTCCATCAGCCCAGCATTTT. This encodes CASSSIPSAQHF.

The chain uses TRBV11-1 and TRBJ1-1; 7 nucleotides line up with TRBD1. The germline CDR1 and CDR2 sequences are SGHAT and FQDESV (reference sequence). CDR3 length: 15 residues. With V trimmed by 4 bases and J by 5 bases, 10 bases remained unmatched. Here the CDR3 DNA reads TGTGCCAGCAGCTCACGAGACAGGGTAGGGACTGAAGCTTTCTTT. Translating gives CASSSRDRVGTEAFF.

The chain carries TRBV5-1 and TRBJ2-1, with TRBD2 identical over 8 bases. This CDR3 spans 14 amino acids. After removal of 2 bases from V and 8 bases from J, the junction contained 6 bases not matched to a gene. Germline V gene data show CDR1 as SGHRS and CDR2 as YFSETQ. The CDR3 DNA follows: TGCGCCAGCAGCTTACGGGAGGGGGGTTATGAGCAGTTCTTC. Translation gives CASSLREGGYEQFF. Combining the CDR3 with reference TRBV5-1 and TRBJ2-1 gives the whole variable domain KAGVTQTPRYLIKTRGQQVTLSCSPISGHRSVSWYQQTPGQGLQFLFEYFSETQRNKGNFPGRFSGRQFSNSRSEMNVSTLELGDSALYLCASSLREGGYEQFFGPGTRLTVL.

V is TRBV18 and J is TRBJ2-7; 9 bases are a match to TRBD1. Germline CDR1 KGHSH, CDR2 LQKENI. The CDR3 is 15 amino acids. V shed 6 bases, J shed 0 bases, and the junction held 6 bases outside the gene matches. The CDR3 bases are TGTGCCAGCTCGCTAGGACAGGGGTCCTCCTACGAGCAGTACTTC. It encodes CASSLGQGSSYEQYF.

The chain uses TRBV5-1 and TRBJ2-7; TRBD2 matches at 8 bases. The CDR3 sequence is 14 residues long. In germline, CDR1 is SGHRS, CDR2 YFSETQ. V shed 7 bases, J shed 0 bases, and the junction held 6 bases outside the gene matches. CDR3 residues: CASRSGGASYEQYF. CDR3 nucleotides: TGCGCCAGCCGGAGCGGGGGTGCCTCCTACGAGCAGTACTTC. The full variable domain, rest sourced from reference TRBV5-1 and TRBJ2-7, is KAGVTQTPRYLIKTRGQQVTLSCSPISGHRSVSWYQQTPGQGLQFLFEYFSETQRNKGNFPGRFSGRQFSNSRSEMNVSTLELGDSALYLCASRSGGASYEQYFGPGTRLTVT.

This chain links TRBV21-1 with TRBJ1-5. TRBV21-1 is labeled a pseudogene. This CDR3 has 16 residues. The CDR3 sequence is CASSKDGGKANQPQHF. For the CDR3, the DNA is TGTGCCAGCAGCAAAGACGGAGGGAAGGCCAATCAGCCCCAGCATTTT.

This clone appeared a few times. The chain is built from TRBV19 and TRBJ1-4, with D unclear. CDR3 length equals 13 residues. Trimming took off 5 bases at V and 6 bases at J, with 10 bases between the two ends. The V gene's germline CDR1 is LNHDA and CDR2 SQIVND (reference sequence). The CDR3: CASSQMKHEKLFF. DNA of the CDR3: TGTGCCAGTAGTCAGATGAAGCATGAAAAACTGTTTTTT. The variable domain in full, completed from reference TRBV19 and TRBJ1-4, reads DGGITQSPKYLFRKEGQNVTLSCEQNLNHDAMYWYRQDPGQGLRLIYYSQIVNDFQKGDIAEGYSVSREKKESFPLTVTSAQKNPTAFYLCASSQMKHEKLFFGSGTQLSVL.

This clone appeared a few times. One end of the junction fails to match germline, which may point to a read error. The chain uses TRBV29-1 and TRBJ1-3; D might be TRBD1 (6 bases). The CDR3 covers 15 residues. The V gene's germline CDR1 is SQVTM and CDR2 ANQGSEA. CDR3 protein: CSVEGYQGSGNTIYF. The CDR3 DNA is TGCAGCGTCGAAGGGTACCAGGGGTCTGGAAACACCATATATTTT. Together with reference TRBV29-1 and TRBJ1-3, the CDR3 gives the full variable domain: SAVISQKPSRDICQRGTSLTIQCQVDSQVTMMFWYRQQPGQSLTLIATANQGSEATYESGFVIDKFPISRPNLTFSTLTVSNMSPEDSSIYLCSVEGYQGSGNTIYFGEGSWLTVV.

The V and J genes are TRBV7-2 and TRBJ2-3, with 9 bases fitting TRBD2. Losses at the gene ends were 5 bases for V and 1 base for J; bases not matched to a gene: 10. CDR1 SGHTA and CDR2 FQGNSA come from the germline V gene. The CDR3 covers 17 residues. CDR3 sequence reads: CASSQTPGLAGTDTQYF. The CDR3 DNA reads TGTGCCAGCAGCCAAACACCGGGACTAGCCGGCACAGATACGCAGTATTTT.

This chain links TRBV7-2 with TRBJ2-2, with 7 bases identical to TRBD2. Germline-derived CDR1 and CDR2 are SGHTA and FQGNSA. The CDR3 length is 14 residues. Trimming at V came to 5 bases and at J to 7 bases, leaving 7 bases not matched to a gene. CDR3 in DNA: TGTGCCAGCAGCATCGGACTAGTAGTCGGGGAGCTGTTTTTT. This codes for CASSIGLVVGELFF.

The chain couples TRBV2 to TRBJ2-1, with 9 bases that match TRBD1. The germline V gene has CDR1 SNHLY and CDR2 FYNNEI. The CDR3 has 14 residues. Germline trimming cut 6 bases from V and 7 bases from J; bases unmatched to any gene: 7. Here the CDR3 DNA reads TGTGCCAGCAGGCCCTGGACAGGGGATAATGAGCAGTTCTTC. Protein: CASRPWTGDNEQFF. Filled out from reference TRBV2 and TRBJ2-1, the complete variable domain reads EPEVTQTPSHQVTQMGQEVILRCVPISNHLYFYWYRQILGQKVEFLVSFYNNEISEKSEIFDDQFSVERPDGSNFTLKIRSTKLEDSAMYFCASRPWTGDNEQFFGPGTRLTVL.

V gene TRBV6-6 combines with J gene TRBJ1-1; D possibly corresponds to TRBD1 (5 bases). Germline CDR1 and CDR2: MNHNY and SVGAGI (reference sequence). The CDR3 is made up of 14 amino acids. Trimming pared 6 bases from V and 2 bases from J, leaving 13 bases between. In DNA form, the CDR3 reads TGTGCCAGCAGCAAGACAGCCTTAAACACTGAAGCTTTCTTT. Amino acids: CASSKTALNTEAFF.

The V call is TRBV6-6, the J call TRBJ2-1, with D possibly being TRBD1 (5 bases). The germline gives CDR1 MNHNY, CDR2 SVGAGI (reference sequence). With 7 bases removed from V and 1 base from J, the gap between germline ends came to 14 bases. This CDR3 is 15 amino acids long. The CDR3 region is CASTGQWNSYNEQFF. The CDR3 coding sequence is TGTGCCAGCACCGGACAATGGAATTCCTACAATGAGCAGTTCTTC.

The genes are TRBV29-1 and TRBJ1-2; 7 bases agree with TRBD1. From germline, CDR1 is SQVTM and CDR2 ANQGSEA. The CDR3 has 11 amino acids. Unmatched junction bases numbered 3, after V lost 7 bases and J lost 4 bases. CDR3 sequence: CSADRAYGYTF. CDR3 DNA: TGCAGCGCAGACAGGGCCTATGGCTACACCTTC. Combining the CDR3 with reference TRBV29-1 and TRBJ1-2 gives the whole variable domain SAVISQKPSRDICQRGTSLTIQCQVDSQVTMMFWYRQQPGQSLTLIATANQGSEATYESGFVIDKFPISRPNLTFSTLTVSNMSPEDSSIYLCSADRAYGYTFGSGTRLTVV.